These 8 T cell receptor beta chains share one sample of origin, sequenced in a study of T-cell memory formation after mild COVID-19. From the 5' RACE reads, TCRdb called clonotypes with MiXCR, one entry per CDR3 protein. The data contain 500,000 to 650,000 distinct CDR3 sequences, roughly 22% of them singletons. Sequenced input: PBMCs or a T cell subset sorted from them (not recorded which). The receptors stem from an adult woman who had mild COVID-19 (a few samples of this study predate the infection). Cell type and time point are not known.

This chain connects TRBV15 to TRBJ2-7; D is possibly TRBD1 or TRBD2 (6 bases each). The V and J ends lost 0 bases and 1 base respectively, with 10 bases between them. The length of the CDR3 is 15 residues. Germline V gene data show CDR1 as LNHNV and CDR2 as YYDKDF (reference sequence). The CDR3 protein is CATSRDQGTSYEQYF. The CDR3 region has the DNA TGTGCCACCAGCAGAGACCAGGGGACTTCCTACGAGCAGTACTTC.

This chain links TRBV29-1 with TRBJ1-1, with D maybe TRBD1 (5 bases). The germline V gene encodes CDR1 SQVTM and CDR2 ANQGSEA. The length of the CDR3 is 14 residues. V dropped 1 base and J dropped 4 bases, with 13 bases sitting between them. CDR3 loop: CSVEAILQGTEAFF. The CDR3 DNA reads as TGCAGCGTTGAAGCCATCCTCCAGGGCACTGAAGCTTTCTTT. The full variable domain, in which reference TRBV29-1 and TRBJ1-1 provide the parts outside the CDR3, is SAVISQKPSRDICQRGTSLTIQCQVDSQVTMMFWYRQQPGQSLTLIATANQGSEATYESGFVIDKFPISRPNLTFSTLTVSNMSPEDSSIYLCSVEAILQGTEAFFGQGTRLTVV.

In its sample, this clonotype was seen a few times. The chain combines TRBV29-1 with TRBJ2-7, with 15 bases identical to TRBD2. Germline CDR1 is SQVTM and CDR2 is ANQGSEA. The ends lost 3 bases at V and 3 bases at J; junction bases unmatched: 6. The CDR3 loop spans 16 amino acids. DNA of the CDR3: TGCAGCGTTGATGGCGGACTAGCGGGAGGGGTCTACGAGCAGTACTTC. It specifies CSVDGGLAGGVYEQYF.

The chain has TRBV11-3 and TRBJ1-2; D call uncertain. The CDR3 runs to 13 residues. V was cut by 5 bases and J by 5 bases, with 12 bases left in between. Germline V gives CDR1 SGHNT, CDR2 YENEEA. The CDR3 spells CASSQNTVYGYTF. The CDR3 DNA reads TGTGCCAGCAGCCAGAACACGGTATATGGCTACACCTTC. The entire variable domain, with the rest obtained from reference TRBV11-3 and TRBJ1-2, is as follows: EAGVVQSPRYKIIEKKQPVAFWCNPISGHNTLYWYLQNLGQGPELLIRYENEEAVDDSQLPKDRFSAERLKGVDSTLKIQPAELGDSAVYLCASSQNTVYGYTFGSGTRLTVV.

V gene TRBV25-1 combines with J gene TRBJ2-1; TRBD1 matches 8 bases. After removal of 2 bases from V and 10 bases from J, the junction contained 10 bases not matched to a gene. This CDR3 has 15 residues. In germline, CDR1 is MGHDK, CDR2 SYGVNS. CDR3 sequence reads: CASSELGTGRGEQFF. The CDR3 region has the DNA TGTGCCAGCAGTGAACTCGGGACAGGAAGAGGCGAGCAGTTCTTC.

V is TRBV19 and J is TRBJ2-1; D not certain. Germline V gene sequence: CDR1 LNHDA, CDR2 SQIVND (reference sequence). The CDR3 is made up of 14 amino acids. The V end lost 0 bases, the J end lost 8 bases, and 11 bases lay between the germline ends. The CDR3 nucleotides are TGTGCCAGTAGTATAGATCTGCAGGTTGATGAGCAGTTCTTC. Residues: CASSIDLQVDEQFF.

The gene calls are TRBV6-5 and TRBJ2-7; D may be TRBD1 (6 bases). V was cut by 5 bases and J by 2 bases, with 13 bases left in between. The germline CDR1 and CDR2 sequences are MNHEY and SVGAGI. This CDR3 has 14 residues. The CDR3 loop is CASSSPQGPYEQYF. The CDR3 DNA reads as TGTGCCAGCAGTAGTCCACAGGGTCCCTACGAGCAGTACTTC.

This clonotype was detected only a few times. CDR3 bases: TGCGCCAGCAGCGTCGACATAAACTATGGCTACACCTTC. Encoded protein: CASSVDINYGYTF. V and J are TRBV5-1 and TRBJ1-2, with D uncertain. CDR1 SGHRS and CDR2 YFSETQ come from the germline V gene. V lost 4 bases, J lost 2 bases, and 9 bases lay in between. The CDR3 extends over 13 amino acids.